This T cell receptor (beta chain) stems from a study of vaccination and CD4 T cells after COVID-19. Whole-study context: By nasal swab PCR, the convalescent patients were SARS-CoV-2 positive, with fewer than 10 mild cases and one severe. Control cultures were given a CEFX pool, an HIV-1 Nef pool, or no peptide.

As for this clonotype: Its antigen is unidentified.

Treatment in this sample: roughly ten-day PBMC culture with coronavirus spike peptide pools or control peptides (ViraFEST assay). The Oncomine TCR Beta short-read assay was applied to DNA of cultured CD4+ T cells. TCRdb ran MiXCR on the PCR reads and lists one entry per CDR3 protein. The sample carries roughly 20,000 distinct CDR3 sequences, 40% recorded once. The V and J ends lost 5 bases and 0 bases, in that order; junction bases with no gene match: 3. This CDR3 is built from 15 residues. The germline CDR1 and CDR2 sequences are SGHTA and FQGTGA. The sample in question was CD4+ T cells from blood, cultured in vitro, obtained after SARS-CoV-2 vaccination. The gene calls are TRBV7-3 and TRBJ2-2; TRBD2 aligns across 7 bases. This receptor was obtained from a human donor who had recovered from COVID-19. The chain's CDR3 is CASSKSGTNTGELFF. The CDR3, as DNA: TGTGCCAGCAGCAAGAGCGGGACGAACACCGGGGAGCTGTTTTTT.